This T cell receptor beta chain was captured in a study of blood T cell repertoires in COVID-19. On the study more broadly: Specimens from acute and convalescent COVID-19 originated in the United States, Italy and Spain. Nucleic acid was either cDNA or gDNA, and it came from T cells, B-cell-depleted T cells, or PBMCs.

Per the original methods: Counts of nucleated cells, estimated from reference gene primer amplification, were obtained. TCRdb keeps only in-frame clones here, not all; method: immunoSEQ multiplex PCR. For V, J and clone size, that table is used; D and trimming come from the DNA. The table includes around 270,000 clones, around nine tenths detected once. CDR1 is DFQATT and CDR2 is SNEGSKA in the germline V gene (reference sequence). The CDR3 loop spans 11 amino acids. This sequence was found in a middle-aged man with acute or convalescent COVID-19. Input material: peripheral blood. The chain links TRBV20-1 to TRBJ1-2; no reliable D call. The CDR3 DNA sequence: TGCAGCCGTCCGGAAGCGTTTGGCTACACCTTC. It translates to CSRPEAFGYTF.